A selection of T cell receptor beta chains follows, all from one sample in a study of response to subunit inactivated influenza vaccine. TCRdb redid the calling of the RT-PCR reads with MiXCR, one entry per CDR3 protein. The sample has about 650,000 distinct CDR3 sequences, approximately 15% seen once. The sample here was PBMCs from blood, taken roughly 12 days after vaccination. These TCRs come from a man in his fifties who received an inactivated influenza vaccine. Both conserved end residues are part of each CDR3. The D gene is left open where the match is weak. Rows give clone size only sometimes, using once, few, many, or a class for an expanded clone.

v_gene	len	j_gene	d_gene	abundance	CDR3aa	CDR3nt
TRBV20-1	13	TRBJ1-5	TRBD1	-	CSAGTGGSQPQHF	TGCAGTGCCGGGACAGGGGGCAGTCAGCCCCAGCATTTT
TRBV6-2/TRBV6-3	20	TRBJ2-3	TRBD2	-	CASSYSRAKGTTFSTDTQYF	TGTGCCAGCAGTTACTCGAGAGCCAAAGGGACTACCTTTAGCACAGATACGCAGTATTTT
TRBV6-1	15	TRBJ1-6	-	-	CASRPQSSYNSPLHF	TGTGCCAGCAGACCTCAGAGCTCCTATAATTCACCCCTCCACTTT
TRBV10-3	14	TRBJ1-1	-	-	CAIRVDRFRAEAFF	TGTGCCATCAGAGTCGACAGGTTCCGCGCTGAAGCTTTCTTT
TRBV5-1	18	TRBJ2-3	-	few	CASSLAGPGLQTKDTQYF	TGCGCCAGCAGCTTGGCGGGACCGGGACTCCAAACCAAGGATACGCAGTATTTT
TRBV29-1	13	TRBJ2-7	-	-	CSVAPGVVHEQYF	TGCAGCGTTGCCCCGGGAGTGGTCCACGAGCAGTACTTC
TRBV6-2/TRBV6-3	15	TRBJ2-1	TRBD2	few	CASSSMAGAYNEQFF	TGTGCCAGCAGTTCGATGGCGGGAGCCTACAATGAGCAGTTCTTC
TRBV11-2	19	TRBJ2-3	-	many	CASSASVPRSPSNTDTQYF	TGTGCCAGCAGCGCATCAGTTCCGCGAAGCCCGTCGAACACAGATACGCAGTATTTT
TRBV6-1	16	TRBJ2-4	-	-	CASREGPGAIKNIQYF	TGTGCCAGCAGAGAAGGGCCAGGAGCAATAAAAAACATTCAGTACTTC
TRBV4-1	16	TRBJ2-1	-	few	CASSPHLAQSYNEQFF	TGCGCCAGCAGCCCGCATTTGGCGCAATCCTACAATGAGCAGTTCTTC
TRBV7-2	13	TRBJ2-7	-	few	CASSLVEGAEWYF	TGTGCCAGCAGCTTAGTGGAGGGGGCGGAATGGTACTTC
TRBV5-6	16	TRBJ2-1	TRBD1	few	CASSLDPDRVGNEQFF	TGTGCCAGCAGCTTGGACCCGGACAGGGTCGGCAATGAGCAGTTCTTC
TRBV13	18	TRBJ2-4	TRBD1	-	CASSLALGTGVAKNIQYF	TGTGCCAGCAGCTTGGCCCTCGGGACAGGGGTAGCCAAAAACATTCAGTACTTC
TRBV29-1	13	TRBJ2-5	-	few	CSVDRFYQETQYF	TGCAGCGTTGATAGGTTCTACCAAGAGACCCAGTACTTC
TRBV7-3	16	TRBJ2-5	TRBD1	many	CASSLTSGQGRETQYF	TGTGCCAGCAGCTTAACATCGGGACAGGGAAGAGAGACCCAGTACTTC
TRBV6-1	15	TRBJ2-6	TRBD1	-	CASRSGQAGANVLTF	TGTGCCAGCAGGTCCGGACAGGCTGGGGCCAACGTCCTGACTTTC
TRBV9	13	TRBJ2-4	TRBD1	few	CASSVELGTVQYF	TGTGCCAGCAGCGTAGAGTTAGGGACAGTTCAGTACTTC
TRBV6-2/TRBV6-3	12	TRBJ2-4	TRBD2	-	CASRSGARDQYF	TGTGCCAGCCGTAGCGGGGCTAGGGATCAGTACTTC
TRBV5-1	13	TRBJ2-7	TRBD1	few	CASSIGTGEEQYF	TGCGCCAGCAGTATCGGGACAGGCGAAGAGCAGTACTTC
TRBV11-3	16	TRBJ2-3	-	-	CASSLFGTSTTDTQYF	TGTGCCAGCAGCCTATTCGGGACTTCGACCACAGATACGCAGTATTTT
TRBV20-1	14	TRBJ2-7	-	-	CSARGGQLDYEQYF	TGCAGTGCTAGAGGGGGCCAACTAGACTACGAGCAGTACTTC
TRBV25-1	18	TRBJ2-5	TRBD2	-	CASSDYSGGLAGLKTQYF	TGTGCCAGCAGTGATTATTCCGGCGGACTAGCGGGATTGAAGACCCAGTACTTC
TRBV14	16	TRBJ2-7	TRBD1	-	CASRRDRGPWTYEQYF	TGTGCCAGCAGACGGGACAGGGGGCCTTGGACCTACGAGCAGTACTTC
TRBV13	15	TRBJ2-2	-	-	CASSNLVENTGELFF	TGTGCCAGCAGCAATTTAGTGGAGAACACCGGGGAGCTGTTTTTT
TRBV29-1	14	TRBJ1-1	-	few	CSVEARRVDAEAFF	TGCAGCGTTGAAGCTCGGCGGGTGGACGCTGAAGCTTTCTTT
TRBV20-1	13	TRBJ2-7	TRBD2	few	CSAPPSGPYEQYF	TGCAGTGCCCCTCCTAGCGGCCCTTACGAGCAGTACTTC
TRBV29-1	14	TRBJ2-5	TRBD1	-	CSVDFRGQIETQYF	TGCAGCGTTGATTTCAGGGGGCAGATTGAGACCCAGTACTTC
TRBV7-2	15	TRBJ2-3	-	few	CASSLRRGNTDTQYF	TGTGCCAGCAGCTTACGGCGCGGTAACACAGATACGCAGTATTTT
TRBV9	13	TRBJ2-2	-	few	CASSVPQVGELFF	TGTGCCAGCAGCGTCCCCCAGGTCGGGGAGCTGTTTTTT
TRBV6-1	15	TRBJ1-6	TRBD1	few	CASSEGTGGNSPLHF	TGTGCCAGCAGTGAAGGAACAGGGGGCAATTCACCCCTCCACTTT
TRBV6-1	14	TRBJ2-7	TRBD1	few	CASSRWGQDYEQYF	TGTGCCAGCAGTCGCTGGGGACAGGACTACGAGCAGTACTTC
TRBV6-2/TRBV6-3	15	TRBJ2-7	-	-	CASSYSRGVPYEQYF	TGTGCCAGCAGTTACTCGCGCGGGGTTCCCTACGAGCAGTACTTC
TRBV4-3	16	TRBJ2-1	-	-	CASSQGFGHGGNEQFF	TGCGCCAGCAGCCAAGGATTCGGGCATGGGGGAAATGAGCAGTTCTTC
TRBV7-6	14	TRBJ2-7	-	many	CASSKTGSSYEQYF	TGTGCCAGCAGCAAGACAGGAAGCTCCTACGAGCAGTACTTC
TRBV20-1	13	TRBJ1-1	-	-	CSATDPGNTEAFF	TGCAGTGCAACGGATCCGGGGAACACTGAAGCTTTCTTT
TRBV7-9	12	TRBJ2-1	-	few	CASSLTDPPPFF	TGTGCCAGCAGCTTAACGGACCCCCCGCCGTTCTTC
TRBV6-5	15	TRBJ1-4	-	many	CASSYMGGIGEKLFF	TGTGCCAGCAGTTACATGGGGGGCATCGGTGAAAAACTGTTTTTT
TRBV10-3	14	TRBJ1-1	-	-	CAISESWGNTEAFF	TGTGCCATCAGTGAGTCATGGGGGAACACTGAAGCTTTCTTT
TRBV2	15	TRBJ2-5	TRBD1	few	CASSYGQARRETQYF	TGTGCCAGCAGTTACGGACAGGCCCGACGAGAGACCCAGTACTTC
TRBV28	15	TRBJ2-2	-	few	CASSLWGSGTGELFF	TGTGCCAGCAGTTTATGGGGGAGTGGCACCGGGGAGCTGTTTTTT
TRBV5-1	19	TRBJ2-1	TRBD2	-	CASSLGPSGRPGRSHEQFF	TGCGCCAGCAGCTTGGGGCCTAGCGGGAGGCCGGGGAGAAGTCATGAGCAGTTCTTC
TRBV24-1	16	TRBJ1-5	TRBD1	few	CATSDGRGPYNQPQHF	TGTGCCACCAGTGATGGGAGGGGGCCCTACAATCAGCCCCAGCATTTT
TRBV12-3/TRBV12-4	15	TRBJ2-5	-	-	CASSPLVGGEETQYF	TGTGCCAGCAGTCCCCTTGTGGGAGGCGAAGAGACCCAGTACTTC
TRBV6-2/TRBV6-3	13	TRBJ2-7	-	few	CASSYNWAHEQYF	TGTGCCAGCAGTTACAATTGGGCGCACGAGCAGTACTTC
TRBV7-2	14	TRBJ1-2	-	many	CASSLDTQNYGYTF	TGTGCCAGCAGCCTAGATACACAAAACTATGGCTACACCTTC
TRBV2	15	TRBJ2-7	TRBD1	-	CASSAPGQGRYEQYF	TGTGCCAGCAGTGCACCGGGACAGGGGAGGTACGAGCAGTACTTC
TRBV20-1	12	TRBJ2-5	-	few	CSASVQQETQYF	TGCAGTGCTAGTGTCCAGCAAGAGACCCAGTACTTC
TRBV4-3	17	TRBJ2-2	-	-	CASSQDLALLNTGELFF	TGCGCCAGCAGCCAAGATCTGGCCCTTCTGAACACCGGGGAGCTGTTTTTT
TRBV15	15	TRBJ1-5	-	-	CATSRDGETTQPQHF	TGTGCCACCAGCAGAGATGGAGAGACAACCCAGCCCCAGCATTTT
TRBV12-3/TRBV12-4	13	TRBJ1-6	-	-	CASSLRIRSPLHF	TGTGCCAGCAGTCTCAGGATTAGGTCACCCCTCCACTTT
TRBV12-3/TRBV12-4	16	TRBJ2-1	-	-	CASSSVQGSYYNEQFF	TGTGCCAGCAGTTCAGTCCAGGGATCATACTACAATGAGCAGTTCTTC
TRBV6-2/TRBV6-3	13	TRBJ2-7	-	few	CASSQSPRPEQYF	TGTGCCAGCAGTCAGAGTCCTAGGCCCGAGCAGTACTTC
TRBV28	14	TRBJ2-7	-	many	CASSDLAGSYEQYF	TGTGCCAGCAGTGACCTGGCGGGGAGCTACGAGCAGTACTTC
TRBV28	13	TRBJ1-2	-	few	CASSLWQIDGYTF	TGTGCCAGCAGTCTGTGGCAGATTGATGGCTACACCTTC
TRBV7-9	17	TRBJ1-4	-	-	CASSHGPRIATNEKLFF	TGTGCCAGCAGTCATGGGCCCCGGATCGCAACTAATGAAAAACTGTTTTTT